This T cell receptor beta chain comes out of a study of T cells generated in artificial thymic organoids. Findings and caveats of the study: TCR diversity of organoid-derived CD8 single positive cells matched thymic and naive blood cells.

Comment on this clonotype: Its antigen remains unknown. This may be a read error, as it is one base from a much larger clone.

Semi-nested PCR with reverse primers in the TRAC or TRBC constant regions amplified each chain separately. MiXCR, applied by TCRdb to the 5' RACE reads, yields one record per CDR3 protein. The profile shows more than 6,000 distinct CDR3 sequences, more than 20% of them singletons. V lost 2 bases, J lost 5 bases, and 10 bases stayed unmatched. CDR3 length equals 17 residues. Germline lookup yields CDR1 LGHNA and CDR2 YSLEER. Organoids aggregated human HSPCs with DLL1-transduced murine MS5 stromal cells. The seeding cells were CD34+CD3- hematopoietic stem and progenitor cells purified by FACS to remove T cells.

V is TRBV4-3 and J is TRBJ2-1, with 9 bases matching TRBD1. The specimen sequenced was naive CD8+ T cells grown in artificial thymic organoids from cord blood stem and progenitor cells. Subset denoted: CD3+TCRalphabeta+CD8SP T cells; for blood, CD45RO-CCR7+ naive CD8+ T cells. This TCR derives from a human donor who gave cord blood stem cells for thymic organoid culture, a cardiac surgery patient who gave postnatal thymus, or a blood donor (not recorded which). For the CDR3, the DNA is TGCGCCAGCAGCCAATGGGCATGGAGGACAGGGGACAATGAGCAGTTCTTC. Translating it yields CASSQWAWRTGDNEQFF.